The rows below give T cell receptor beta chains drawn from one sample of a study of shared clonotypes between healthy human individuals. Assay: immunoSEQ multiplex PCR; the TCRdb copy retains only in-frame clones and omits some. The sample yields millions of clones, 85% to 95% seen once. The sequenced sample was naive CD4+ T cells sorted from blood. These receptors were taken from a man between 18 and 35 years old in good health. Each CDR3 is given with its conserved first and last residue. A D gene is named only where the DNA matches it firmly. Clone size is stated in some rows and not others, as once, few, many or a class when expanded.

clone_size	cdr3_length	v_call	d_call	j_call	cdr3_aa	cdr3_nt
few	15	TRBV2	TRBD2	TRBJ2-1	CASRVSGVSHNEQFF	TGTGCCAGCAGGGTTAGCGGGGTTAGCCACAATGAGCAGTTCTTC
-	12	TRBV6-8	TRBD1	TRBJ1-6	CARRQGDPALHF	TGTGCCAGGCGACAGGGGGACCCCGCCCTCCACTTT
-	16	TRBV7-2	-	TRBJ2-7	CASSYLGSGSSYEQYF	TGTGCCAGCAGCTACCTCGGAAGCGGCAGCTCCTACGAGCAGTACTTC
-	15	TRBV28	-	TRBJ2-1	CASSFDWSSYNEQFF	TGTGCCAGCAGTTTTGACTGGAGCTCCTACAATGAGCAGTTCTTC
-	15	TRBV7-2	TRBD2	TRBJ2-1	CASSPGTSGVSGQFF	TGTGCCAGCAGCCCCGGGACTAGCGGGGTGAGTGGGCAGTTCTTC
-	13	TRBV10-3	-	TRBJ1-2	CAISGDLLYGYTF	TGTGCCATCAGTGGGGACCTACTCTATGGCTACACCTTC
-	16	TRBV6-4	-	TRBJ2-4	CASSSRPERSKNIQYF	TGTGCCAGCAGTTCCCGACCGGAGCGGTCCAAAAACATTCAGTACTTC
-	15	TRBV7-6	-	TRBJ2-1	CASSPMWLDAGEQFF	TGTGCCAGCAGCCCGATGTGGCTAGATGCCGGTGAGCAGTTCTTC
-	14	TRBV7-9	TRBD2	TRBJ2-7	CASSLVAGVYEQYF	TGTGCCAGCAGCTTAGTAGCGGGAGTCTACGAGCAGTACTTC
-	14	TRBV6-1	TRBD1	TRBJ1-6	CASRPGQGISPLHF	TGTGCCAGCAGGCCGGGACAGGGAATTTCACCCCTCCACTTT
-	13	TRBV6-6	-	TRBJ1-2	CASSYPPGDGYTF	TGTGCCAGCAGTTACCCCCCAGGGGATGGCTACACCTTC
-	14	TRBV6-1	-	TRBJ1-3	CASSRDGIGNTIYF	TGTGCCAGCAGTAGAGACGGTATAGGAAACACCATATATTTT
-	20	TRBV4-3	-	TRBJ2-1	CASSQVGIILTGVRYNEQFF	TGCGCCAGCAGCCAAGTCGGGATAATTCTAACGGGAGTACGGTACAATGAGCAGTTCTTC
-	14	TRBV25-1	-	TRBJ1-5	CASSDSRGIQPQHF	TGTGCCAGCAGTGATTCCCGGGGAATTCAGCCCCAGCATTTT
-	12	TRBV2	-	TRBJ2-1	CASSPDHNEQFF	TGTGCCAGCAGTCCGGACCACAATGAGCAGTTCTTC
-	18	TRBV4-1	-	TRBJ2-6	CASSQPISRSSGANVLTF	TGCGCCAGCAGCCAACCAATAAGTCGGTCCTCCGGGGCCAACGTCCTGACTTTC
-	16	TRBV5-4	-	TRBJ2-1	CASSLEAGGWNNEQFF	TGTGCCAGCAGCTTGGAGGCAGGGGGGTGGAACAATGAGCAGTTCTTC
-	14	TRBV2	-	TRBJ2-4	CASGVSVAKNIQYF	TGTGCCAGCGGAGTCTCGGTAGCCAAAAACATTCAGTACTTC
-	15	TRBV10-3	-	TRBJ2-3	CAISESGGASGSQYF	TGTGCCATCAGTGAGTCTGGGGGGGCCTCCGGCTCGCAGTATTTT
-	15	TRBV5-1	-	TRBJ2-6	CASSLSGAGANVLTF	TGCGCCAGCAGCTTGAGTGGAGCCGGGGCCAACGTCCTGACTTTC
-	15	TRBV18	-	TRBJ2-4	CASSRIRESKNIQYF	TGTGCCAGCTCACGTATTCGGGAATCCAAAAACATTCAGTACTTC
once	15	TRBV7-9	-	TRBJ2-7	CASSFIGTGTYEQYF	TGTGCCAGCAGTTTTATCGGGACTGGTACCTACGAGCAGTACTTC
-	14	TRBV11-2	-	TRBJ2-7	CASSLGGRRNEQYF	TGTGCCAGCAGCTTAGGAGGGAGGAGAAACGAGCAGTACTTC
-	13	TRBV28	-	TRBJ1-4	CASRAGQREKLFF	TGTGCCAGCAGGGCAGGGCAGCGAGAAAAACTGTTTTTT
-	15	TRBV7-6	TRBD2	TRBJ2-7	CASSFGAGGPYEQYF	TGTGCCAGCAGCTTCGGGGCGGGAGGGCCCTACGAGCAGTACTTC
few	15	TRBV7-9	-	TRBJ1-2	CASSLEILGKDGYTF	TGTGCCAGCAGCTTAGAGATACTGGGGAAGGATGGCTACACCTTC
-	13	TRBV5-6	TRBD1	TRBJ1-2	CASSGTGGRGYTF	TGTGCCAGCAGCGGTACAGGGGGCCGTGGCTACACCTTC
-	13	TRBV25-1	-	TRBJ1-5	CASSETGPQPQHF	TGTGCCAGCAGTGAGACAGGCCCTCAGCCCCAGCATTTT
once	13	TRBV11-2	-	TRBJ2-5	CASSLGGLETQYF	TGTGCCAGCAGCTTAGGAGGGCTTGAGACCCAGTACTTC
-	16	TRBV6-1	TRBD2	TRBJ2-5	CASSVVAGVGQETQYF	TGTGCCAGCAGTGTGGTAGCGGGAGTCGGTCAAGAGACCCAGTACTTC
-	15	TRBV5-1	TRBD1	TRBJ2-3	CASSLTGASTDTQYF	TGCGCCAGCAGCTTGACAGGGGCCAGCACAGATACGCAGTATTTT
once	14	TRBV10-3	-	TRBJ2-2	CAISGQGSFGELFF	TGTGCCATCAGTGGCCAGGGCTCTTTCGGGGAGCTGTTTTTT
-	15	TRBV5-3	-	TRBJ1-2	CASSQLYTGNTGYTF	TGCGCCAGCAGCCAGCTTTACACAGGGAACACTGGCTACACCTTC
-	15	TRBV5-1	TRBD1	TRBJ2-2	CASSLGGTANRELFF	TGCGCCAGCAGCTTGGGAGGGACAGCTAACAGGGAGCTGTTTTTT
-	15	TRBV7-2	-	TRBJ2-5	CASSLDARGRETQYF	TGTGCCAGCAGCTTAGACGCCAGGGGAAGAGAGACCCAGTACTTC
-	14	TRBV6-1	-	TRBJ2-3	CASSADRGWDTQYF	TGTGCCAGCAGTGCCGACCGGGGTTGGGATACGCAGTATTTT
-	14	TRBV5-6	-	TRBJ2-7	CASSSGDLLYEQYF	TGTGCCAGCAGCTCTGGGGACCTCCTCTACGAGCAGTACTTC
-	12	TRBV28	-	TRBJ1-2	CASTQGGGGYTF	TGTGCCAGCACACAGGGAGGGGGTGGCTACACCTTC
once	14	TRBV7-9	-	TRBJ1-2	CASSLAVVGNGYTF	TGTGCCAGCAGCTTAGCGGTCGTGGGGAATGGCTACACCTTC
-	15	TRBV13	TRBD1	TRBJ2-1	CASSLPNRGRAEQFF	TGTGCCAGCAGCTTACCGAACAGGGGCAGGGCTGAGCAGTTCTTC